Presented here are 24 T cell receptor beta chains from one specimen sequenced in a study of T cells expressing NK-cell markers. After re-calling the 5' RACE reads, TCRdb lists one entry per CDR3 protein, DNA absent. Its clone listing holds 500,000 or so distinct CDR3 sequences. Sequenced input: blood T cells: a sorted CD56 or NKG2C T cell subset, CD4+ or CD8+ T cells, or bulk PBMC T cells (not recorded which). The receptors shown here come from a man in his late teens or twenties in good health.

The chain carries TRBV6-5 and TRBJ2-1; TCRdb's D call, TRBD2, is unchecked because there is no DNA. CDR3 length: 17 amino acids. Germline V gene sequence: CDR1 MNHEY, CDR2 SVGAGI. The CDR3 is CASSYSMTSGVDNEQFF.

The rearrangement joins TRBV11-2 to TRBJ2-7. From germline, CDR1 is SGHAT and CDR2 FQNNGV. This CDR3 has 14 amino acids. The CDR3 spells CASSLDRLSYEQYF.

The V and J genes are TRBV24-1 and TRBJ2-2; TCRdb's D gene call, TRBD1, goes unchecked for lack of DNA. Germline CDR1 is KGHDR and CDR2 is SFDVKD. The CDR3 totals 14 residues. Here the CDR3 reads CATSEPTVGGELFF.

The chain is built from TRBV4-1 and TRBJ1-1; TCRdb outputs TRBD1, but without DNA this stays unchecked. This CDR3 comprises 14 residues. Germline CDR1 reads MGHRA; CDR2 reads YSYEKL. This CDR3 reads CASKAPGTNTEAFF.

The chain has TRBV11-3 and TRBJ2-1; TCRdb returns TRBD1, unconfirmable since there is no DNA. CDR1 and CDR2 (germline): SGHNT, YENEEA. This CDR3 region has 13 residues. CDR3 residues: CASTTTGNAEQFF. The variable domain in full, completed from reference TRBV11-3 and TRBJ2-1, reads EAGVVQSPRYKIIEKKQPVAFWCNPISGHNTLYWYLQNLGQGPELLIRYENEEAVDDSQLPKDRFSAERLKGVDSTLKIQPAELGDSAVYLCASTTTGNAEQFFGPGTRLTVL.

The chain employs TRBV29-1 and TRBJ2-1; TCRdb outputs TRBD2, but without DNA this stays unchecked. The V gene's germline CDR1 is SQVTM and CDR2 ANQGSEA. The CDR3 contains 13 residues. CDR3 residues: CSVGRGGTDEQFF.

This chain links TRBV6-2 or TRBV6-3 with TRBJ2-7; the TRBD1 assignment by TCRdb is unverifiable without DNA. This CDR3 is built from 16 residues. The germline gives CDR1 MNHEY, CDR2 SVGEGT. The CDR3 is CASSLTRTASSYEQYF.

The gene calls are TRBV5-5 and TRBJ2-3; TCRdb outputs TRBD1, but without DNA this stays unchecked. CDR3 length: 15 amino acids. Germline values: CDR1 SGHKS, CDR2 YYEKEE (reference sequence). CDR3 sequence: CASSWEGRDTDTQYF.

The rearrangement links TRBV4-2 to TRBJ2-1. Germline V gene sequence: CDR1 LGHNA, CDR2 YNFKEQ. CDR3 length: 16 amino acids. The CDR3 loop is CASSQGKGMPYNEQFF.

The rearrangement links TRBV20-1 to TRBJ2-5; TCRdb designates TRBD1, a call that cannot be tested without DNA. The CDR3 is 15 residues long. CDR1 and CDR2 from the germline V gene are DFQATT and SNEGSKA (reference sequence). Here the CDR3 reads CSARSTRDIQETQYF.

CDR3 in amino acids: CASSYSRSVTDPGRYEQYF. V gene TRBV6-5 combines with J gene TRBJ2-7; TCRdb indicates TRBD1, and absent DNA this call remains unverified. The germline V gene encodes CDR1 MNHEY and CDR2 SVGAGI. This CDR3 contains 19 residues.

The gene calls are TRBV25-1 and TRBJ1-2; TCRdb indicates TRBD1, and absent DNA this call remains unverified. CDR1 MGHDK and CDR2 SYGVNS come from the germline V gene. The CDR3 extends over 15 amino acids. The CDR3 loop reads CASSEYYAGNYGYTF.

The V gene is TRBV4-2, the J gene TRBJ2-7. The CDR3 contains 15 residues. Germline lookup yields CDR1 LGHNA and CDR2 YNFKEQ. The CDR3 loop is CASSQDLGGSYEQYF.

J is TRBJ2-5 and V is TRBV6-5. Germline values: CDR1 MNHEY, CDR2 SVGAGI. This CDR3 has 13 amino acids. CDR3 amino acids: CASMVTGQETQYF.

V usage is TRBV20-1 and J usage is TRBJ1-4. The CDR3 covers 11 residues. The germline V gene encodes CDR1 DFQATT and CDR2 SNEGSKA (reference sequence). The CDR3 loop is CSARHSEKLFF.

The chain uses TRBV5-1 and TRBJ2-1; the D gene TCRdb calls, TRBD2, cannot be checked with no DNA. The CDR3 totals 14 residues. Looked up from germline, CDR1 is SGHRS and CDR2 is YFSETQ. Here the CDR3 reads CASSAGTSVNEQFF.

CDR3 sequence reads: CSARREAGVEQYF. The chain joins TRBV29-1 to TRBJ2-7; TCRdb designates TRBD1, a call that cannot be tested without DNA. The CDR3 runs to 13 residues. Germline CDR1 and CDR2: SQVTM and ANQGSEA.

The chain couples TRBV5-1 to TRBJ1-1. This CDR3 is built from 15 residues. CDR1 and CDR2 from the germline V gene are SGHRS and YFSETQ. CDR3 in amino acids: CASSLGLGLDTEAFF.

The chain has TRBV10-1 and TRBJ2-1; TCRdb outputs TRBD2, but without DNA this stays unchecked. The CDR3 is 16 amino acids. The germline CDR1 and CDR2 sequences are WNHNN and SYGVQD (reference sequence). CDR3 residues: CASSEDLAGPNNEQFF.

This chain's CDR3 is CASSLNGAQGATDTQYF. This rearrangement joins TRBV12-3 or TRBV12-4 to TRBJ2-3; TCRdb proposes TRBD1, but this gene call is untestable without DNA. The CDR3 covers 17 residues.

The chain links TRBV27 to TRBJ1-2; TCRdb names TRBD1, which stays unverified in the absence of DNA. The CDR3 has 16 amino acids. Germline V gives CDR1 MNHEY, CDR2 SMNVEV (reference sequence). CDR3 amino acids: CASSLDRNTLVYGYTF.

The chain uses TRBV15 and TRBJ1-1. The CDR3 spans 16 residues. Looked up from germline, CDR1 is LNHNV and CDR2 is YYDKDF (reference sequence). CDR3 sequence reads: CATSRDLSRRNTEAFF.

The V and J genes are TRBV7-2 and TRBJ2-1; TCRdb reports TRBD1, a call that lacks DNA to check it against. CDR1 is SGHTA and CDR2 is FQGNSA in the germline V gene. The CDR3 extends over 13 amino acids. CDR3: CASSPADRNEQFF.

The V gene is TRBV20-1, the J gene TRBJ1-6; TCRdb lists TRBD1, though no DNA is available to test this call. This CDR3 has 13 residues. CDR1 DFQATT and CDR2 SNEGSKA come from the germline V gene (reference sequence). The CDR3 region is CSAAGTDNSPLHF.